Included here is one T cell receptor (beta chain) sequence, with context. Assay used: immunoSEQ multiplex PCR; TCRdb lists only in-frame clones, some missing. This sample has 200,000 to 250,000 clones, with about 81% found just once. This entry belongs to a study of blood T cell repertoires in COVID-19. At the level of the study: Sample material is recorded as cDNA or gDNA derived from T cells, B-cell-depleted T cells, or PBMCs.

Germline V gene lookup returns CDR1 SQVTM and CDR2 ANQGSEA. V lost 7 bases and J lost 5, with 8 bases in between. The CDR3 totals 11 residues. Participants were placed into cohorts based on the clinical history they reported. Sequenced material: PBMCs or T cells enriched from blood (not recorded which). The V and J genes are TRBV29-1 and TRBJ1-4; D might be TRBD1 (6 bases). The clonotype was recovered from a man aged 40-55 years who had recovered from COVID-19. The DNA for the CDR3 is TGCAGCGCCCAGGGGAATGAAAAACTGTTTTTT. Translation: CSAQGNEKLFF. The variable domain in full, with the rest retrieved from reference TRBV29-1 and TRBJ1-4, is SAVISQKPSRDICQRGTSLTIQCQVDSQVTMMFWYRQQPGQSLTLIATANQGSEATYESGFVIDKFPISRPNLTFSTLTVSNMSPEDSSIYLCSAQGNEKLFFGSGTQLSVL.